These 20 T cell receptor beta chains were all obtained from the same sample, sequenced in a study of blood T cell repertoires in COVID-19. TCRdb's table, derived via immunoSEQ multiplex PCR, lists solely in-frame clones and lacks some. The sample lists about 400,000 clones; around nine tenths were seen once. The source material was PBMCs or T cells enriched from blood (not recorded which). These receptors all stem from a woman in her forties or fifties who had recovered from COVID-19.

The rearrangement links TRBV5-1 to TRBJ1-1; TRBD1 matches at 7 bases. The trim removed 2 bases at V and 3 bases at J, leaving 4 bases unmatched. The length of the CDR3 is 14 residues. CDR1 is SGHRS, CDR2 YFSETQ, per germline. The CDR3 protein is CASSLLTGDTEAFF. The CDR3 DNA reads TGCGCCAGCAGCTTACTAACAGGGGACACTGAAGCTTTCTTT.

The rearrangement links TRBV5-5 to TRBJ1-5; D is unresolved. Germline CDR1 is SGHKS and CDR2 is YYEKEE (reference sequence). This CDR3 is 14 amino acids long. The V gene lost 5 bases and the J gene lost 5 bases, with 14 bases spanning the gap. This chain's CDR3 is CASSGSVRDQPQHF. As DNA, the CDR3 is TGTGCCAGCAGTGGAAGCGTCCGGGATCAGCCCCAGCATTTT.

The V and J genes are TRBV21-1 and TRBJ2-7; the table's D call, TRBD1, has no DNA check behind it. TRBV21-1 is annotated as a pseudogene. The CDR3 covers 13 residues. The CDR3: CASSKVASYEQYF. The CDR3 coding sequence is TGTGCCAGCAGCAAAGTGGCCTCCTACGAGCAGTACTTC.

The genes are TRBV9 and TRBJ1-4, with TRBD1 as a possible D gene (5 bases). The CDR3 contains 13 residues. Germline CDR1 and CDR2: SGDLS and YYNGEE. V lost 3 bases to trimming and J lost 8 bases, with 11 bases between them. The CDR3 coding sequence is TGTGCCAGCAGCGAGGGGCGGGGAGAAAAACTGTTTTTT. Residues: CASSEGRGEKLFF.

V usage is TRBV27 and J usage is TRBJ1-1, with D possibly being TRBD1 (6 bases). Germline V gene data show CDR1 as MNHEY and CDR2 as SMNVEV (reference sequence). The germline V and J ends were trimmed by 5 bases and 5 bases, with 18 bases remaining between them. This CDR3 contains 15 residues. In nucleotides, the CDR3 is TGTGCCAGCAGTCCGCATAGACAGGTGGGAACTGAAGCTTTCTTT. Its protein is CASSPHRQVGTEAFF.

V gene TRBV27 combines with J gene TRBJ2-7; D is unclear. Trimming shortened V by 3 bases and J by 0 bases, and 9 bases separated the two germline ends. There are 14 residues in the CDR3. Germline CDR1 MNHEY, CDR2 SMNVEV (reference sequence). The CDR3 sequence: CASSFVHSSYEQYF. For the CDR3, the DNA is TGTGCCAGCAGTTTTGTGCACAGCTCCTACGAGCAGTACTTC.

The rearrangement joins TRBV19 to TRBJ1-6; maybe TRBD1 (5 bases). The germline V gene has CDR1 LNHDA and CDR2 SQIVND (reference sequence). The CDR3 loop spans 13 amino acids. Trimming cost V 5 bases and J 8 bases, with 10 bases left between them. The CDR3 DNA is TGTGCCAGTAGTTCCGGGGGGGATTCACCCCTCCACTTT. Translating gives CASSSGGDSPLHF.

This rearrangement joins TRBV2 to TRBJ1-1; D might be TRBD1 (5 bases). V was shortened by 6 bases and J by 0 bases, with 8 bases between the two germline ends. In germline, CDR1 is SNHLY, CDR2 FYNNEI. This CDR3 is built from 13 residues. The CDR3 nucleotides are TGTGCCAGCAGGACAGTCTTGAACACTGAAGCTTTCTTT. Its translation is CASRTVLNTEAFF.

This clone was seen more than once but under ten times. This sequence joins TRBV19 and TRBJ2-7, with D maybe TRBD1 (5 bases). The CDR3 has 14 amino acids. The V gene lost 6 bases and the J gene lost 6 bases, with 18 bases spanning the gap. From germline, CDR1 is LNHDA and CDR2 SQIVND (reference sequence). The CDR3: CASSLLGDRGEQYF. The CDR3 bases are TGTGCCAGTAGCCTCTTAGGGGATCGCGGCGAGCAGTACTTC.

The chain links TRBV11-2 to TRBJ2-1; possible D gene TRBD2, 6 bases. This CDR3 spans 13 amino acids. Germline V gives CDR1 SGHAT, CDR2 FQNNGV. The V and J ends lost 4 bases and 9 bases respectively, with 13 bases between them. CDR3 sequence: CASSWAGMGEQFF. In DNA, the CDR3 is TGTGCCAGCAGCTGGGCGGGGATGGGTGAGCAGTTCTTC.

The V gene is TRBV14, the J gene TRBJ2-5; D perhaps matches TRBD2 (6 bases). The CDR3 runs to 12 residues. CDR1 is SGHDN and CDR2 is FVKESK in the germline V gene. Deletions cut 3 bases from V and 5 bases from J, with 7 bases between. This CDR3 is CASSQAGETQYF. The DNA for the CDR3 is TGTGCCAGCAGCCAGGCGGGGGAGACCCAGTACTTC.

This clone came up once. CDR3 sequence reads: CAWCWGQNYNEQFF. The DNA for the CDR3 is TGTGCCTGGTGCTGGGGACAGAACTACAATGAGCAGTTCTTC. The V and J genes are TRBV30 and TRBJ2-1; 7 nucleotides agree with TRBD1. The CDR3 extends over 14 amino acids. The germline V gene has CDR1 GTSNPN and CDR2 SVGIG (reference sequence). Unmatched junction bases numbered 7, after V lost 5 bases and J lost 3 bases.

The V gene is TRBV24-1, the J gene TRBJ2-7, with TRBD1 identical over 12 bases. CDR1 KGHDR and CDR2 SFDVKD come from the germline V gene. The length of the CDR3 is 15 residues. With V trimmed by 3 bases and J by 5 bases, 4 bases remained unmatched. The CDR3 DNA reads as TGTGCCACCAGTGATAGGGGACAGGGGGCGGACGAGCAGTACTTC. Translation: CATSDRGQGADEQYF.

The chain uses TRBV7-9 and TRBJ2-7, with TRBD1 matching over 10 bases. Germline-derived CDR1 and CDR2 are SEHNR and FQNEAQ (reference sequence). CDR3 length equals 13 residues. The junction had 11 bases not matched to a gene; V was cut back by 11 bases and J by 7 bases. The CDR3 DNA reads as TGTGCCGGAAGACAGGGGGCGATGGAAGAGCAGTACTTC. Protein: CAGRQGAMEEQYF.

This rearrangement joins TRBV9 to TRBJ2-1, with TRBD2 identical over 8 bases. The trim removed 4 bases at V and 5 bases at J, leaving 8 bases unmatched. CDR1 and CDR2 (germline): SGDLS, YYNGEE. This CDR3 region has 15 residues. CDR3 sequence: CASSLRGGRNNEQFF. In nucleotides, the CDR3 is TGTGCCAGCAGCCTACGCGGGGGGAGGAACAATGAGCAGTTCTTC.

A remark on this clone: The same CDR3 is also encoded by other DNA sequences in this sample. The chain recombines TRBV18 with TRBJ1-1; no clear D. Trimming took 3 bases from V and 1 from J, leaving 6 bases between them. From germline, CDR1 is KGHSH and CDR2 LQKENI. This CDR3 region has 13 residues. The CDR3 nucleotides read TGTGCCAGCTCACCTGGAGAGAACACTGAAGCTTTCTTT. Translated: CASSPGENTEAFF.

This chain joins TRBV3-1 (or the pseudogene TRBV3-2) and TRBJ2-1; 9 nucleotides line up with TRBD2. Losses at the gene ends were 5 bases for V and 8 bases for J; bases not matched to a gene: 4. Germline V gene lookup returns CDR1 LGHDT and CDR2 YNNKEL (reference sequence). This CDR3 contains 13 residues. The CDR3 loop is CASSRTSEHEQFF. The CDR3 nucleotides are TGTGCCAGCAGCAGGACTAGCGAGCATGAGCAGTTCTTC.

In its sample, this clone was seen a few times. V is TRBV5-1 and J is TRBJ2-2, with a tentative D call TRBD2 (6 bases). Germline values: CDR1 SGHRS, CDR2 YFSETQ. The V end lost 3 bases, the J end lost 2 bases, and 14 bases lay between the germline ends. This CDR3 contains 16 residues. The CDR3 region is CASSSSSGVNTGELFF. The CDR3 DNA follows: TGCGCCAGCAGCTCATCATCGGGGGTCAACACCGGGGAGCTGTTTTTT.

This clone was detected once. J is TRBJ2-5 and V is TRBV28; D might be TRBD1 (7 bases). The germline CDR1 and CDR2 sequences are MDHEN and SYDVKM. The ends were cut back, 4 bases at V and 7 bases at J, with 22 bases in the middle. The CDR3 is 16 amino acids. The CDR3 is CASSSPETGLRGTQYF. DNA of the CDR3: TGTGCCAGCAGTTCGCCCGAGACAGGGCTGCGGGGGACCCAGTACTTC. Using reference TRBV28 and TRBJ2-5 for the parts outside the CDR3, the full variable domain is DVKVTQSSRYLVKRTGEKVFLECVQDMDHENMFWYRQDPGLGLRLIYFSYDVKMKEKGDIPEGYSVSREKKERFSLILESASTNQTSMYLCASSSPETGLRGTQYFGPGTRLLVL.

In its sample, this clone was seen once. The chain combines TRBV7-8 with TRBJ1-6; TRBD1 matches at 10 bases. Germline CDR1 is SGHVS and CDR2 is FQNEAQ. V lost 4 bases and J lost 10; bases outside the gene matches: 7. The length of the CDR3 is 15 residues. The CDR3 region is CASSSRTGGISPLHF. The CDR3 nucleotides are TGTGCCAGCAGCTCCCGGACAGGGGGGATCTCACCCCTCCACTTT. Together with reference TRBV7-8 and TRBJ1-6, the CDR3 gives the full variable domain: GAGVSQSPRYKVAKRGQDVALRCDPISGHVSLFWYQQALGQGPEFLTYFQNEAQLDKSGLPSDRFFAERPEGSVSTLKIQRTQQEDSAVYLCASSSRTGGISPLHFGNGTRLTVT.